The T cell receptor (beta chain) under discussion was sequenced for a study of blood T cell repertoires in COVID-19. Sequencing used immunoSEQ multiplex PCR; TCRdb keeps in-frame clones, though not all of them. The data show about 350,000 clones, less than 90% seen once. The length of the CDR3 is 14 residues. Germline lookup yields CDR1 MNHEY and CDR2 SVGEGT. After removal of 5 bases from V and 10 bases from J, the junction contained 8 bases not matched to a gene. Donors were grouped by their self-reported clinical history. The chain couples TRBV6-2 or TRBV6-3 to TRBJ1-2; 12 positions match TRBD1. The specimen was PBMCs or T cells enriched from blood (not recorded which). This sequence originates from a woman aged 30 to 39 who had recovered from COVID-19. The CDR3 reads CASSTPGTGGDYTF. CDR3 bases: TGTGCCAGCAGTACCCCCGGGACAGGGGGCGACTACACCTTC.